Below, 32 T cell receptor beta chains from the same sample are listed, as sequenced in a study of blood T cell repertoires in COVID-19. The data were produced by immunoSEQ multiplex PCR, yet TCRdb's version contains in-frame clones alone and is incomplete. Of more than 120,000 clones listed, just under 90% were seen once; the top ten hold 8% to 9%. Source material: peripheral blood. These receptors were obtained from a woman aged 45-59 years with active or convalescent COVID-19.

The rearrangement joins TRBV5-5 to TRBJ1-6, with D tentatively TRBD1 (5 bases). The V gene's germline CDR1 is SGHKS and CDR2 YYEKEE (reference sequence). The ends were cut back, 1 base at V and 9 bases at J, with 23 bases in the middle. The CDR3 loop spans 18 amino acids. CDR3 sequence reads: CASSLWVDSRAGGSPLHF. CDR3 coding DNA: TGTGCCAGCAGCTTGTGGGTCGACTCCCGGGCCGGGGGTTCACCCCTCCACTTT.

CDR3 sequence reads: CASTEGTQPSTDTQYF. The CDR3 DNA follows: TGTGCCAGCACGGAGGGGACTCAACCTAGCACAGATACGCAGTATTTT. The chain employs TRBV2 and TRBJ2-3; tentatively, D is TRBD2 (6 bases). The length of the CDR3 is 16 residues. Trimming removed 7 bases at V and 0 bases at J, with 17 bases between. Germline loops: CDR1 SNHLY, CDR2 FYNNEI.

The genes are TRBV7-6 and TRBJ1-6, with D possibly being TRBD1 (6 bases). The CDR3 consists of 15 residues. The V gene's germline CDR1 is SGHVS and CDR2 FNYEAQ. The V gene lost 2 bases and the J gene lost 10 bases, with 15 bases spanning the gap. CDR3 residues: CASSLTTGMESPLHF. CDR3 in DNA: TGTGCCAGCAGCTTAACCACAGGGATGGAATCACCCCTCCACTTT.

The CDR3 protein is CASRGQGYNEQFF. The CDR3 DNA sequence: TGTGCCAGCAGGGGACAGGGGTACAATGAGCAGTTCTTC. The chain carries TRBV27 and TRBJ2-1, with 10 bases matching TRBD1. Germline trimming cut 6 bases from V and 4 bases from J; bases unmatched to any gene: 0. The CDR3 is made up of 13 amino acids. Per germline, CDR1 MNHEY and CDR2 SMNVEV (reference sequence).

In this sample, this clone turned up once. The chain joins TRBV30 to TRBJ2-1; 9 nucleotides align to TRBD1. J lost 6 bases, V lost 5 bases, and 11 bases had no gene match. The length of the CDR3 is 15 residues. Germline-derived CDR1 and CDR2 are GTSNPN and SVGIG (reference sequence). In DNA, the CDR3 is TGTGCCTGGGCCCTACGGGACAGGGTCTCCAATGAGCAGTTCTTC. Protein product: CAWALRDRVSNEQFF.

The gene calls are TRBV28 and TRBJ1-4; no firm D call. The CDR3 has 17 amino acids. The V end was cut by 4 bases, the J end by 7 bases, with 22 bases between. Per germline, CDR1 MDHEN and CDR2 SYDVKM. The CDR3 sequence is CASSSPSLTNHGEKLFF. The CDR3 DNA follows: TGTGCCAGCAGTTCCCCCAGCCTTACTAACCACGGTGAAAAACTGTTTTTT.

The J gene is TRBJ2-3, the V gene TRBV6-5, with TRBD2 as a possible D gene (5 bases). The V and J ends lost 0 bases and 2 bases respectively, with 9 bases between them. CDR3 size: 15 residues. Germline CDR1 reads MNHEY; CDR2 reads SVGAGI. CDR3 in DNA: TGTGCCAGCAGTTACTCCGGGGTAGTCACAGATACGCAGTATTTT. It translates to CASSYSGVVTDTQYF.

The V and J genes are TRBV3-1 (or the pseudogene TRBV3-2) and TRBJ2-2; TRBD2 matches 9 bases. The CDR3 has 17 residues. V dropped 0 bases and J dropped 7; count of bases not matched to a gene: 9. Looked up from germline, CDR1 is LGHDT and CDR2 is YNNKEL (reference sequence). The CDR3 sequence: CASSQDFAGGPNGELFF. The CDR3 coding sequence is TGTGCCAGCAGCCAAGATTTTGCGGGAGGGCCGAACGGGGAGCTGTTTTTT.

The chain employs TRBV6-1 and TRBJ2-7; 9 positions match TRBD1. The CDR3 spans 15 residues. CDR1 is MNHNS, CDR2 SASEGT, per germline. The ends lost 2 bases at V and 2 bases at J; junction bases unmatched: 4. The CDR3 DNA reads as TGTGCCAGCAGTGAACGACAGGGGGTCCCCTACGAGCAGTACTTC. It specifies CASSERQGVPYEQYF.

The chain carries TRBV30 and TRBJ2-2; TRBD1 agrees at 10 bases. Trimming took 1 base from V and 2 from J; bases not matched to a gene: 10. Germline V lookup: CDR1 GTSNPN, CDR2 SVGIG (reference sequence). The CDR3 consists of 18 residues. The CDR3 DNA reads TGTGCCTGGAGTGGGGACAGGGGAAGGGGTAGAAACACCGGGGAGCTGTTTTTT. Translation gives CAWSGDRGRGRNTGELFF. The whole variable domain, filled in from reference TRBV30 and TRBJ2-2, reads SQTIHQWPATLVQPVGSPLSLECTVEGTSNPNLYWYRQAAGRGLQLLFYSVGIGQISSEVPQNLSASRPQDRQFILSSKKLLLSDSGFYLCAWSGDRGRGRNTGELFFGEGSRLTVL.

The DNA for the CDR3 is TGCGCCAGCAGCCAAGATCGAGACACACTTCAGTACTTC. As protein: CASSQDRDTLQYF. The J gene is TRBJ2-4, the V gene TRBV4-1; D unclear. This CDR3 comprises 13 residues. From germline, CDR1 is MGHRA and CDR2 YSYEKL. V was trimmed by 0 bases and J by 11 bases, leaving 11 bases between them.

The V and J genes are TRBV16 and TRBJ2-5; 8 nucleotides agree with TRBD1. The CDR3 consists of 13 residues. Germline V lookup: CDR1 KGHSY, CDR2 FQNENV. V shed 2 bases and J 5 bases; nucleotides not matched to a gene: 1. The CDR3 reads CASSQRDRETQYF. The CDR3 DNA reads as TGTGCCAGCAGCCAACGGGACAGGGAGACCCAGTACTTC. Using reference TRBV16 and TRBJ2-5 for the parts outside the CDR3, the full variable domain is GEEVAQTPKHLVRGEGQKAKLYCAPIKGHSYVFWYQQVLKNEFKFLISFQNENVFDETGMPKERFSAKCLPNSPCSLEIQATKLEDSAVYFCASSQRDRETQYFGPGTRLLVL.

This chain connects TRBV10-3 to TRBJ2-3, with 10 bases aligning to TRBD2. The CDR3 spans 17 residues. CDR1 ENHRY and CDR2 SYGVKD come from the germline V gene. V gave up 1 base and J gave up 1 base; unmatched junction bases: 5. CDR3 sequence reads: CAISEWASGRGTDTQYF. DNA for the CDR3: TGTGCCATCAGTGAGTGGGCTAGCGGGAGAGGCACAGATACGCAGTATTTT.

V gene TRBV4-3 combines with J gene TRBJ2-7; the D gene is possibly TRBD1 (5 bases). CDR3 size: 15 residues. The germline V and J ends were trimmed by 1 base and 2 bases, with 12 bases remaining between them. Germline CDR1 and CDR2: LGHNA and YSLEER. The CDR3: CASSQGQGYTYEQYF. CDR3 nucleotides: TGCGCCAGCAGCCAAGGGCAGGGATACACCTACGAGCAGTACTTC.

The DNA for the CDR3 is TGTGCCAGTCGGGACACGACCTACGAGCAGTACTTC. Its protein is CASRDTTYEQYF. The chain carries TRBV19 and TRBJ2-7; the D gene is possibly TRBD1 (6 bases). Looked up from germline, CDR1 is LNHDA and CDR2 is SQIVND (reference sequence). The ends were cut back, 8 bases at V and 2 bases at J, with 10 bases in the middle. The CDR3 has 12 residues.

J is TRBJ1-1 and V is TRBV28, with D unresolved. The CDR3 covers 11 residues. Germline CDR1 is MDHEN and CDR2 is SYDVKM. V was trimmed by 10 bases and J by 1 base, leaving 7 bases between them. The CDR3 nucleotides are TGTGCCACCACCGGGAACACTGAAGCTTTCTTT. Translating it yields CATTGNTEAFF.

J is TRBJ2-7 and V is TRBV7-3; perhaps TRBD1 as D (6 bases). This CDR3 spans 12 amino acids. V lost 4 bases to trimming and J lost 6 bases, with 10 bases between them. CDR1 SGHTA and CDR2 FQGTGA come from the germline V gene. CDR3 nucleotides: TGTGCCAGCAGCTCAGGGGCCAGCGAGCAGTACTTC. The encoded protein is CASSSGASEQYF.

The chain joins TRBV9 to TRBJ2-3; the match to TRBD2 covers 10 bases. The trim removed 0 bases at V and 6 bases at J, leaving 4 bases unmatched. Germline-derived CDR1 and CDR2 are SGDLS and YYNGEE. The CDR3 is made up of 15 amino acids. The CDR3 bases are TGTGCCAGCAGCGTAGAAGCGGGGGGGCCTGATACGCAGTATTTT. Residues: CASSVEAGGPDTQYF.

The chain is built from TRBV6-2 or TRBV6-3 and TRBJ2-1; TRBD1 aligns across 12 bases. Germline CDR1 reads MNHEY; CDR2 reads SVGEGT. The CDR3 is made up of 16 amino acids. V was pared by 2 bases and J by 8 bases, with 7 bases of the junction left unmatched. The CDR3 DNA reads TGTGCCAGCAGTTACGGGGGGACAGGGGGCCTGGATGAGCAGTTCTTC. Amino acid sequence: CASSYGGTGGLDEQFF.

This rearrangement joins TRBV5-4 to TRBJ2-7; 7 bases map to TRBD2. The junction had 2 bases not matched to a gene; V was cut back by 2 bases and J by 0 bases. The germline V gene has CDR1 SGHNT and CDR2 YYREEE (reference sequence). The CDR3 has 14 residues. The CDR3 DNA follows: TGTGCCAGCAGCTTTGGGGGGGACTCCTACGAGCAGTACTTC. Amino acids: CASSFGGDSYEQYF.

The chain carries TRBV3-1 (or the pseudogene TRBV3-2) and TRBJ1-1, with D maybe TRBD1 (6 bases). The CDR3 sequence is 15 residues long. V dropped 1 base and J dropped 2 bases, with 11 bases sitting between them. The germline CDR1 and CDR2 sequences are LGHDT and YNNKEL (reference sequence). As DNA, the CDR3 is TGTGCCAGCAGCCAAGGGTGGGGGCCTAACACTGAAGCTTTCTTT. Its protein is CASSQGWGPNTEAFF.

The sample holds a few counts of this clone. The chain links TRBV12-3 or TRBV12-4 to TRBJ2-4; 7 bases match TRBD2. The CDR3 sequence is 11 residues long. Germline trimming cut 5 bases from V and 8 bases from J; bases unmatched to any gene: 0. Written as DNA, the CDR3 is TGTGCCAGCAGTCGGGGGGACATTCAGTACTTC. Its protein product is CASSRGDIQYF.

This chain joins TRBV28 and TRBJ2-1; 8 nucleotides align to TRBD1. CDR1 and CDR2 (germline): MDHEN, SYDVKM. CDR3 length: 16 residues. The J segment lost 0 bases and the V segment lost 6 bases, leaving 7 bases of the junction unmatched. The CDR3: CASSRRQGFSYNEQFF. In nucleotides, the CDR3 is TGTGCCAGCAGCCGGAGACAGGGGTTCTCCTACAATGAGCAGTTCTTC.

J is TRBJ2-2 and V is TRBV19; weak D call: TRBD1 (5 bases). The CDR3 contains 15 residues. CDR1 is LNHDA and CDR2 is SQIVND in the germline V gene (reference sequence). The V and J ends lost 3 bases and 4 bases respectively, with 12 bases between them. The CDR3: CASSIPGLGTGELFF. DNA of the CDR3: TGTGCCAGTAGTATTCCAGGGCTCGGCACCGGGGAGCTGTTTTTT.

J is TRBJ1-1 and V is TRBV6-5; D ambiguous. The V end was cut by 6 bases, the J end by 5 bases, with 16 bases between. CDR3 length: 14 amino acids. In germline, CDR1 is MNHEY, CDR2 SVGAGI. DNA of the CDR3: TGTGCCAGCAGCTCGACTTCGGAGAGGACTGAAGCTTTCTTT. Amino acid sequence: CASSSTSERTEAFF.

V and J are TRBV28 and TRBJ2-3, with no clear D. The V end was cut by 4 bases, the J end by 3 bases, with 14 bases between. There are 15 residues in the CDR3. The germline V gene has CDR1 MDHEN and CDR2 SYDVKM. CDR3 sequence reads: CASSSPPSLTDTQYF. CDR3 bases: TGTGCCAGCAGTTCCCCCCCGTCCCTAACAGATACGCAGTATTTT.

The J gene is TRBJ1-1, the V gene TRBV7-9, with D tentatively TRBD1 (5 bases). The ends were cut back, 5 bases at V and 3 bases at J, with 13 bases in the middle. This CDR3 is built from 14 residues. CDR1 is SEHNR and CDR2 is FQNEAQ in the germline V gene (reference sequence). The CDR3 nucleotides read TGTGCCAGCAGCCGAGGTGGGACTTACACTGAAGCTTTCTTT. It yields the protein CASSRGGTYTEAFF. Full variable domain (missing parts from reference TRBV7-9 and TRBJ1-1): DTGVSQNPRHKITKRGQNVTFRCDPISEHNRLYWYRQTLGQGPEFLTYFQNEAQLEKSRLLSDRFSAERPKGSFSTLEIQRTEQGDSAMYLCASSRGGTYTEAFFGQGTRLTVV.

The CDR3 bases are TGCAGCGTTGAGCCCCGCTCCACGAGTGGCTACACCTTC. It specifies CSVEPRSTSGYTF. V usage is TRBV29-1 and J usage is TRBJ1-2; D gene unclear. This CDR3 contains 13 residues. Germline CDR1 reads SQVTM; CDR2 reads ANQGSEA. Trimming shortened V by 3 bases and J by 7 bases, and 15 bases separated the two germline ends.

The V call is TRBV30, the J call TRBJ2-3; a possible D gene is TRBD1 (6 bases). This CDR3 region has 15 residues. Trimming removed 4 bases from V and 1 base from J, with 15 bases in between. CDR1 is GTSNPN, CDR2 SVGIG, per germline (reference sequence). CDR3 nucleotides: TGTGCCTGGATTTACAGGGATACGGGCACAGATACGCAGTATTTT. It yields the protein CAWIYRDTGTDTQYF.

The CDR3 DNA reads TGTGCCAGCAGTTATCGAGTTATTTCCTACAATGAGCAGTTCTTC. This encodes CASSYRVISYNEQFF. The chain joins TRBV6-2 or TRBV6-3 to TRBJ2-1; D is undetermined. V was trimmed by 3 bases and J by 1 base, leaving 10 bases between them. The germline CDR1 and CDR2 sequences are MNHEY and SVGEGT. The CDR3 is 15 amino acids.

The V gene is TRBV4-3, the J gene TRBJ2-7; D unresolved. Trimming removed 0 bases from V and 6 bases from J, with 15 bases in between. The CDR3 runs to 15 residues. Germline-derived CDR1 and CDR2 are LGHNA and YSLEER. The CDR3 DNA follows: TGCGCCAGCAGCCAAGATAAGGCCAGAGGTCCCGAGCAGTACTTC. It specifies CASSQDKARGPEQYF.

The chain carries TRBV11-1 and TRBJ1-1, with D tentatively TRBD1 (6 bases). This CDR3 has 16 amino acids. The germline CDR1 and CDR2 sequences are SGHAT and FQDESV (reference sequence). Trimming shortened V by 1 base and J by 4 bases, and 16 bases separated the two germline ends. The CDR3 sequence: CASSLVGGTPATEAFF. Here the CDR3 DNA reads TGTGCCAGCAGCTTAGTAGGGGGTACCCCGGCCACTGAAGCTTTCTTT.